The clone carrying this TCR beta chain was seen ten or more times. No antigen is known for it. These data belong to a study of early T cells in non-severe SARS-CoV-2 infection. Overall study context: Chains from this unsorted whole-blood bulk RNA could not be paired. Overall study findings and caveats: The matching step, a VDJdb search, favored anti-spike CD8 responses and missed private and CD4 specificities.

Trimming shortened V by 9 bases and J by 2 bases, and 17 bases separated the two germline ends. The germline CDR1 and CDR2 sequences are MNHEY and SMNVEV (reference sequence). CDR3 length equals 15 residues. The library protocol tagged individual cDNA molecules with unique molecular identifiers. MiXCR, run by TCRdb on the 5' RACE reads, gives a single entry per CDR3 protein. Here the sample spans about 22,000 distinct CDR3 sequences, 3% to 4% being singletons. This TCR was sampled from an adult who was a healthcare worker with PCR-confirmed SARS-CoV-2 infection or an uninfected control (not recorded which). The specimen was whole blood. The rearrangement links TRBV27 to TRBJ2-1; a weak D match, TRBD2 (6 bases). CDR3 DNA: TGTGCCAGTATCCCCGGAGGGCGCCCCTACAATGAGCAGTTCTTC. Its translation: CASIPGGRPYNEQFF.